This T cell receptor (beta chain) was obtained from a study of blood T cell repertoires in COVID-19. V gave up 5 bases and J gave up 1 base; unmatched junction bases: 5. The CDR3 spans 15 residues. Per the germline V gene, CDR1 is SGHTS and CDR2 is YDEGEE. Some clones are missing from TCRdb's copy, which holds only in-frame ones; the method was immunoSEQ multiplex PCR. The sample has 380,000 or so clones, more than 75% seen once. The receptor's source is a human donor with acute or convalescent COVID-19. The donor label of this sample is uncertain. Sequencing used peripheral blood. The chain links TRBV5-8 to TRBJ2-1; TRBD1 matches at 8 bases. CDR3 residues: CASSIRTGSYNEQFF. The DNA of the CDR3 is TGTGCCAGCAGTATCCGGACAGGGTCCTACAATGAGCAGTTCTTC. Full variable domain (rest looked up from reference TRBV5-8 and TRBJ2-1): EAGVTQSPTHLIKTRGQQATLRCSPISGHTSVYWYQQALGLGLQFLLWYDEGEERNRGNFPPRFSGRQFPNYSSELNVNALELEDSALYLCASSIRTGSYNEQFFGPGTRLTVL.